The text below deals with one TCR beta chain. Its antigen remains unidentified. No base qualities exist here, and no much larger clone lies one base off it. TCRbeta CDR3 regions were amplified from genomic DNA using the immunoSEQ Assay, a bias-controlled multiplex PCR. Processing in the source paper ran as follows. Nucleated cell counts per sample were estimated from amplification of reference gene primers within the assay. To quantify the absolute abundance of each unique TCRbeta CDR3 rearrangement, sequence reads were collapsed and filtered. For each sample, productive Simpson clonality was calculated as the square root of Simpson's diversity index across productive rearrangements. The source is immuneACCESS, and TCRdb retained only in-frame sequences with V and J called. Part of the clones is not carried over; for the studies checked, unresolved V genes explain less than half of this, and the remainder is unexplained. That table gives V, J and clone size, and the DNA gave D and trimming. The sample table shows roughly 190,000 clones, and approximately 85% are seen once. Together, the top ten hold roughly 7.7% of the sample.

The data were taken from a study of blood T cell repertoires in COVID-19 (dated by TCRdb to about 2020). With respect to the entire study: Samples from collaborators originated in the United States, Italy and Spain and spanned both the acute and convalescent phases of COVID-19. A freely available public database, intended as a resource for researchers studying the immune response to SARS-CoV-2, is where the repertoires were released. Where HLA class I and class II types were available, the types were taken from metadata supplied by the sample provider, not from assay-based typing. Sample metadata almost always included a de-identified subject ID, COVID-19 status, age in years and sex. The samples were drawn from two sources: the first 160 participants of the ongoing ImmuneRACE study, and approximately 1,300 subjects contributed by 6 global collaborators. The material from the prospective study consisted of cDNA or gDNA derived from T cells, B-cell-depleted T cells, or PBMCs. Subjects who had been exposed to COVID-19, were actively infected with it, or had recovered from it provided the deeply sampled blood TCRbeta repertoires that made up the dataset. The full study reports these points: The amount of clinical and demographic metadata varied by source and participant and was provided uncurated.

Each collaborating institution followed its own protocols to collect whole blood in K2EDTA tubes. Collaborator samples were shipped for TCRbeta analysis as frozen whole blood, isolated PBMCs, or DNA extracted from either sample type. From the cysteine through the phenylalanine, the CDR3 covers 14 amino acids. Just CDR3 DNA is preserved here, 42 bases in frame from base 1. The germline V gene provides CDR1 MNHEY and CDR2 SVGAGI. Unmatched junction bases come to 4, with V trimmed by 2 bases and J by 8 bases. Recombination joined TRBV6-5 with TRBJ1-4; 8 bases in between match TRBD1. The receptor comes from a woman in her sixties with acute or convalescent COVID-19. The sequenced sample consisted of peripheral blood. The sequenced DNA is TGTGCCAGCAGTTACCGACAGGGGTGGGAAAAACTGTTTTTT. This encodes CASSYRQGWEKLFF.